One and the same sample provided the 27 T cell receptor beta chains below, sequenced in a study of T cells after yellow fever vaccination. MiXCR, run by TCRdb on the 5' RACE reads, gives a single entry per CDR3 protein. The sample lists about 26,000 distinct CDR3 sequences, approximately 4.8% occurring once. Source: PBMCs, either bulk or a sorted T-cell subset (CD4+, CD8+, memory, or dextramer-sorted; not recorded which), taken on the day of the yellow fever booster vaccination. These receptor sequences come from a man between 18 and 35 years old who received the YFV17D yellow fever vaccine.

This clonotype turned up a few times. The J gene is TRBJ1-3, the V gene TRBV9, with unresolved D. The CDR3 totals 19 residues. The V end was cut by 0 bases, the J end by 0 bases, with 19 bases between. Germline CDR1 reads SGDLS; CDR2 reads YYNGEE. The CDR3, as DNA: TGTGCCAGCAGCGTAGCCCCTGCGGACGGAAAGAGCTCTGGAAACACCATATATTTT. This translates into CASSVAPADGKSSGNTIYF. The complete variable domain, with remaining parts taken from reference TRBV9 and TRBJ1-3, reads DSGVTQTPKHLITATGQRVTLRCSPRSGDLSVYWYQQSLDQGLQFLIQYYNGEERAKGNILERFSAQQFPDLHSELNLSSLELGDSALYFCASSVAPADGKSSGNTIYFGEGSWLTVV.

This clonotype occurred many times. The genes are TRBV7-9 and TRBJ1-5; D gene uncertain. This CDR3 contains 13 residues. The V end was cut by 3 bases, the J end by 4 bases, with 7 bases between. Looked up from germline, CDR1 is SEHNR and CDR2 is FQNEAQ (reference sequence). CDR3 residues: CASSFPTNQPQHF. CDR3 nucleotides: TGTGCCAGCAGCTTCCCCACTAATCAGCCCCAGCATTTT.

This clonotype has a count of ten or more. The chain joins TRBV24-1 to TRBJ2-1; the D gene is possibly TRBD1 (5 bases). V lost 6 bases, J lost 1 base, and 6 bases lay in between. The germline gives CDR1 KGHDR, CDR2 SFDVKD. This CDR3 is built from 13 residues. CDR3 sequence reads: CATSQGSYNEQFF. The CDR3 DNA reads TGTGCCACCAGTCAGGGTTCCTACAATGAGCAGTTCTTC.

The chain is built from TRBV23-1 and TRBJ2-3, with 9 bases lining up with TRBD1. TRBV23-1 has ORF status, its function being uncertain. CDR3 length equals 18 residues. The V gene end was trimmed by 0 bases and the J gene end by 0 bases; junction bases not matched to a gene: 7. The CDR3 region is CASSQSGDRVGSTDTQYF. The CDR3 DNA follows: TGCGCCAGCAGTCAATCGGGGGACAGGGTGGGTAGCACAGATACGCAGTATTTT.

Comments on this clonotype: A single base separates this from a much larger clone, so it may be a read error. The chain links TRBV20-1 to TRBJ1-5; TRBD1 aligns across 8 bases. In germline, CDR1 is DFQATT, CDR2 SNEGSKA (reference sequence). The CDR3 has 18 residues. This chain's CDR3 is CSARARQGSTRSNQAQHF. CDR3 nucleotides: TGCAGTGCTAGAGCCCGACAGGGGTCGACTCGTAGCAATCAGGCCCAGCATTTT.

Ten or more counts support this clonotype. The DNA of the CDR3 is TGCAGTGCTAGGTCTCCGGGACAGAATAATTCACCCCTCCACTTT. This encodes CSARSPGQNNSPLHF. V gene TRBV20-1 combines with J gene TRBJ1-6, with 7 bases matching TRBD1. The J segment lost 5 bases and the V segment lost 3 bases, leaving 7 bases of the junction unmatched. Germline assignment: CDR1 DFQATT and CDR2 SNEGSKA (reference sequence). The CDR3 has 15 residues.

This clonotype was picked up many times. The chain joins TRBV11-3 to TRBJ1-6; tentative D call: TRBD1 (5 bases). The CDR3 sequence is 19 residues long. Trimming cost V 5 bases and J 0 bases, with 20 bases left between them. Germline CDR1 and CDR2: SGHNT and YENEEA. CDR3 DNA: TGTGCCAGCAGCCCACGGGACTCTCCTCCGAGCTCCTATAATTCACCCCTCCACTTT. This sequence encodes CASSPRDSPPSSYNSPLHF.

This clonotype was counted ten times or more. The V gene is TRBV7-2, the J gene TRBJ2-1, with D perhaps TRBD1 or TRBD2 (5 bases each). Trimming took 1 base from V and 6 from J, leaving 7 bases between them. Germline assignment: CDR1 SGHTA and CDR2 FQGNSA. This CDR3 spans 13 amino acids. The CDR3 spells CASSLGGINEQFF. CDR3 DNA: TGTGCCAGCAGCTTAGGGGGGATCAATGAGCAGTTCTTC.

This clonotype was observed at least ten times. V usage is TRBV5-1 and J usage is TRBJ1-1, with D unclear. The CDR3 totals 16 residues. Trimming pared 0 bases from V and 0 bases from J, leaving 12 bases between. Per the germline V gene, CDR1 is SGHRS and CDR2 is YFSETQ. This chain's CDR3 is CASSLANPGLNTEAFF. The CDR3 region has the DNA TGCGCCAGCAGCTTGGCCAACCCGGGCCTGAACACTGAAGCTTTCTTT.

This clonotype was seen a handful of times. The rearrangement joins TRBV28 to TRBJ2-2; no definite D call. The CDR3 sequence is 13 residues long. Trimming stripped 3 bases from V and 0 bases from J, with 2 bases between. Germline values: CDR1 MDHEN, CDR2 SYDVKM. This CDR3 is CASSFPNTGELFF. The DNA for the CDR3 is TGTGCCAGCAGTTTCCCGAACACCGGGGAGCTGTTTTTT.

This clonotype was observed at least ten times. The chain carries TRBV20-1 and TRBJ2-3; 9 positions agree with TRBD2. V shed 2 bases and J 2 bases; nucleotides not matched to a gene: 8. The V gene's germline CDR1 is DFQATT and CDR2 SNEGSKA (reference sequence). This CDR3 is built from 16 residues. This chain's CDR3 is CSARRGIAGDTDTQYF. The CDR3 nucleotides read TGCAGTGCTAGACGGGGGATAGCGGGGGACACAGATACGCAGTATTTT.

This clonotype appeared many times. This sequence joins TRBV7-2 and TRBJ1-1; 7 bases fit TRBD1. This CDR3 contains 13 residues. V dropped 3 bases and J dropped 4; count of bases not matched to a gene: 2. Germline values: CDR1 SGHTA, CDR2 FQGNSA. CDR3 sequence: CASSFRQGTEAFF. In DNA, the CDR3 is TGTGCCAGCAGCTTTCGACAGGGCACTGAAGCTTTCTTT. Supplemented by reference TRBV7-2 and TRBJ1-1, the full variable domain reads GAGVSQSPSNKVTEKGKDVELRCDPISGHTALYWYRQSLGQGLEFLIYFQGNSAPDKSGLPSDRFSAERTGGSVSTLTIQRTQQEDSAVYLCASSFRQGTEAFFGQGTRLTVV.

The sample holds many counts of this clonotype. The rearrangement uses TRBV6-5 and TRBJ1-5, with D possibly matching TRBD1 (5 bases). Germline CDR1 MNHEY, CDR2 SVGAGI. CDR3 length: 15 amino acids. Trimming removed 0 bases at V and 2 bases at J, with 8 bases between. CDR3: CASSYSRGGNQPQHF. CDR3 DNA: TGTGCCAGCAGTTACTCGAGGGGCGGCAATCAGCCCCAGCATTTT.

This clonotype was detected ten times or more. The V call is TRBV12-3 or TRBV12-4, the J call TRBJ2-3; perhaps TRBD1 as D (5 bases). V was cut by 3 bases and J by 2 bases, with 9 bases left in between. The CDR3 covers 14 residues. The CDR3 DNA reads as TGTGCCAGCAGTTTGGGGCAGCACACAGATACGCAGTATTTT. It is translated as CASSLGQHTDTQYF.

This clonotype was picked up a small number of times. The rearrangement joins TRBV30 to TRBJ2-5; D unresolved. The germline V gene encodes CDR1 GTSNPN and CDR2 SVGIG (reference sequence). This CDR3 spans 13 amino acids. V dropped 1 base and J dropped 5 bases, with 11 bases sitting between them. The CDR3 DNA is TGTGCCTGGAGTGGCTCGGTGCCTGAGACCCAGTACTTC. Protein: CAWSGSVPETQYF.

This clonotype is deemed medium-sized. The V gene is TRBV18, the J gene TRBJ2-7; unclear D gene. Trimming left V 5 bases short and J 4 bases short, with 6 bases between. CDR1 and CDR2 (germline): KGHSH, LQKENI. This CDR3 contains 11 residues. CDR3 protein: CASSSDYEQYF. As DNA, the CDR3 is TGTGCCAGCTCATCTGATTACGAGCAGTACTTC.

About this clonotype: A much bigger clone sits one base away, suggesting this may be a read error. The CDR3 region has the DNA TGTGCCAGCAAGTCCGGGACAGGGGTCATCTATGGCTACACCTTC. This codes for CASKSGTGVIYGYTF. This sequence joins TRBV7-2 and TRBJ1-2; 10 bases are a match to TRBD1. The CDR3 covers 15 residues. CDR1 and CDR2 (germline): SGHTA, FQGNSA. V was clipped by 7 bases and J by 4 bases; unmatched bases: 9.

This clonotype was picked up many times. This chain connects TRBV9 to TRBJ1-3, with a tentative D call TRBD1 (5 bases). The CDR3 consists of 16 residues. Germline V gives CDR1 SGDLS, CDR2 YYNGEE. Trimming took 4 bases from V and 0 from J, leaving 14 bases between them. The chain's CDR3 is CASSPFEGSSGNTIYF. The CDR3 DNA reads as TGTGCCAGCAGCCCATTCGAGGGGAGCTCTGGAAACACCATATATTTT.

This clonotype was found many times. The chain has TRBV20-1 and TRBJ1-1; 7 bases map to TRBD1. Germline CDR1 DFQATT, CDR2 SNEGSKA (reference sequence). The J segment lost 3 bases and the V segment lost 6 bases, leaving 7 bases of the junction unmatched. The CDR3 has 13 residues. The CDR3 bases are TGCAGTGCCGCCGACAGGGCGGACACTGAAGCTTTCTTT. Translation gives CSAADRADTEAFF.

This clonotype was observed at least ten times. Here the CDR3 reads CASSLEVETQYF. The CDR3 DNA is TGTGCCAGCAGCTTAGAGGTAGAGACCCAGTACTTC. The chain carries TRBV7-9 and TRBJ2-5; D is undetermined. The germline CDR1 and CDR2 sequences are SEHNR and FQNEAQ (reference sequence). V gave up 1 base and J gave up 4 bases, with 4 bases separating them. CDR3 size: 12 residues.

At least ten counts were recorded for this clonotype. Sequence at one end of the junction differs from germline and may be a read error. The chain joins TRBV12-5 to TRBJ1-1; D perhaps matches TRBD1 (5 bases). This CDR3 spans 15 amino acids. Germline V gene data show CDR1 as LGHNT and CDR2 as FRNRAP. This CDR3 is CASGLARGEDTEDFF. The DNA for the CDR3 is TGTGCTAGTGGTTTGGCCCGGGGGGAAGACACTGAAGATTTCTTT.

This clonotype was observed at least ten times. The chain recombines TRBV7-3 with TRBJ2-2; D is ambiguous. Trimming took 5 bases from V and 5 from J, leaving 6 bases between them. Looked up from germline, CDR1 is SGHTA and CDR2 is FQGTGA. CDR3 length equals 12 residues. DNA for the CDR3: TGTGCCAGCAGCACAAGGACCGGGGAGCTGTTTTTT. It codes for CASSTRTGELFF. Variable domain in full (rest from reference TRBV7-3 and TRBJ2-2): GAGVSQTPSNKVTEKGKYVELRCDPISGHTALYWYRQSLGQGPEFLIYFQGTGAADDSGLPNDRFFAVRPEGSVSTLKIQRTERGDSAVYLCASSTRTGELFFGEGSRLTVL.

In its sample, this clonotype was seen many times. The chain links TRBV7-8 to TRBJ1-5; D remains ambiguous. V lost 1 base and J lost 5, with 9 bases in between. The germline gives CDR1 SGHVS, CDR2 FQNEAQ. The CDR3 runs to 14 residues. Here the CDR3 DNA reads TGTGCCAGCAGCTTAGATCCCGGAGATCAGCCCCAGCATTTT. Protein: CASSLDPGDQPQHF.

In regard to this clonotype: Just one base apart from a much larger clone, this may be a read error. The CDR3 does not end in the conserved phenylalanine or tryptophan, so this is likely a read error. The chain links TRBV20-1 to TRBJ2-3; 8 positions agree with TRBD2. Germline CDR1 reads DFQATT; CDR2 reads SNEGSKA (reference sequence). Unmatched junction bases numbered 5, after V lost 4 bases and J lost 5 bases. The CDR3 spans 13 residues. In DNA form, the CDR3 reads TGCAGTGCTACTGAGCGGGGGCGAGATACGCAGTATGTT. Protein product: CSATERGRDTQYV.

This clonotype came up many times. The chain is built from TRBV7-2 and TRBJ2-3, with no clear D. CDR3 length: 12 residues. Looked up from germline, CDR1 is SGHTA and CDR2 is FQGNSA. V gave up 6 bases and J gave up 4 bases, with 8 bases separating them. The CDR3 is CASRAQSDTQYF. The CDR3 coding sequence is TGTGCCAGCAGGGCGCAATCAGATACGCAGTATTTT.

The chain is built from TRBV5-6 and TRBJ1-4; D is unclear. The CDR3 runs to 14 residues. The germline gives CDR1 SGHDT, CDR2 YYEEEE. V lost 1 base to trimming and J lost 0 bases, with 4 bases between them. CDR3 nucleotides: TGTGCCAGCAGCTTGAGGTCAACTAATGAAAAACTGTTTTTT. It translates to CASSLRSTNEKLFF.

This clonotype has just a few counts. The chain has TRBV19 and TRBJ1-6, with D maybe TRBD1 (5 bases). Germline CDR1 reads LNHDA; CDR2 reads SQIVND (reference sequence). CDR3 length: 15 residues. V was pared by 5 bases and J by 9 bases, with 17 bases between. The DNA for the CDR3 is TGTGCCAGTAGTTCCCCCGGGACCGGGAGTTCACCCCTCCACTTT. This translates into CASSSPGTGSSPLHF.